Shown below are 26 T cell receptor beta chains from a single sample sequenced in a study of CD8 T cells in Susac syndrome (dated by TCRdb to between 2018 and 2020). The method behind the library was the immunoSEQ multiplex PCR assay. RNA was extracted using the RNeasy kit, and roughly 0.45 to 1 microgram was reverse transcribed with random hexamers. Through fastp at Q25 and MiXCR, TCRdb rebuilt clones from the public reads, retaining in-frame beta chains. Identical CDR3 proteins give one entry, which carries the most common genes and DNA. The sample table contains tens of thousands of distinct CDR3 sequences; only one count was recorded for roughly nine tenths of them. The top ten constitute just over 0.5% of the sample. Sequenced: CD8+ T cells from PBMCs. The origin of the receptors is a human donor with multiple sclerosis.

The chain links TRBV27 to TRBJ2-2; no reliable D call. V shed 1 base and J shed 2 bases, with 14 bases lying between them. This CDR3 comprises 17 residues. Germline V lookup: CDR1 MNHEY, CDR2 SMNVEV (reference sequence). In DNA form, the CDR3 reads TGTGCCAGCAGTTTATTCTGGGATGGAAGTAACACCGGGGAGCTGTTTTTT. Translated, it gives CASSLFWDGSNTGELFF.

The rearrangement uses TRBV10-1 and TRBJ2-1; 9 nucleotides line up with TRBD2. V lost 0 bases to trimming and J lost 5 bases; unmatched junction nucleotides: 5. Germline CDR1 WNHNN, CDR2 SYGVQD (reference sequence). The CDR3 covers 16 residues. DNA of the CDR3: TGCGCCAGCAGTGAGTCAGCGGGAGGACGCCACAATGAGCAGTTCTTC. Its translation is CASSESAGGRHNEQFF.

The chain has TRBV5-4 and TRBJ2-1, with 12 bases that match TRBD2. V was pared by 1 base and J by 5 bases, with 7 bases of the junction left unmatched. The CDR3 is made up of 17 amino acids. In germline, CDR1 is SGHNT, CDR2 YYREEE (reference sequence). The CDR3 is CASSLSFRTSGNNEQFF. CDR3 nucleotide sequence: TGTGCCAGCAGCTTGTCCTTTCGGACTAGCGGGAACAATGAGCAGTTCTTC.

The V call is TRBV27, the J call TRBJ2-1; D call uncertain. The CDR3 runs to 12 residues. Per germline, CDR1 MNHEY and CDR2 SMNVEV (reference sequence). The V end was cut by 8 bases, the J end by 2 bases, with 7 bases between. The CDR3 protein is CASGHPYNEQFF. The CDR3 coding sequence is TGTGCCAGCGGCCACCCCTACAATGAGCAGTTCTTC.

This clonotype was picked up one time. The chain links TRBV28 to TRBJ2-7; 9 bases are shared with TRBD2. V shed 3 bases and J 5 bases; nucleotides not matched to a gene: 5. There are 14 residues in the CDR3. Germline CDR1 and CDR2: MDHEN and SYDVKM. The DNA of the CDR3 is TGTGCCAGCAGTTTTAAGCGGGAGGCGCACGAGCAGTACTTC. Translation: CASSFKREAHEQYF. Full variable domain (outside the CDR3, taken from reference TRBV28 and TRBJ2-7): DVKVTQSSRYLVKRTGEKVFLECVQDMDHENMFWYRQDPGLGLRLIYFSYDVKMKEKGDIPEGYSVSREKKERFSLILESASTNQTSMYLCASSFKREAHEQYFGPGTRLTVT.

The CDR3 loop reads CASSLLPIRMNTEAFF. CDR3 sequence (DNA): TGTGCCAGCAGTTTATTACCCATTAGGATGAACACTGAAGCTTTCTTT. This chain joins TRBV27 and TRBJ1-1; D uncertain. Germline CDR1 MNHEY, CDR2 SMNVEV (reference sequence). This CDR3 comprises 16 residues. V shed 1 base and J shed 0 bases, with 12 bases lying between them.

The V call is TRBV19, the J call TRBJ2-7; TRBD2 agrees at 8 bases. The trim removed 2 bases at V and 3 bases at J, leaving 3 bases unmatched. From germline, CDR1 is LNHDA and CDR2 SQIVND (reference sequence). This CDR3 has 14 residues. CDR3 in DNA: TGTGCCAGTAGTATACCGGGACTAGACTACGAGCAGTACTTC. Its protein product is CASSIPGLDYEQYF.

The chain combines TRBV5-6 with TRBJ2-7, with 7 bases fitting TRBD2. Germline-derived CDR1 and CDR2 are SGHDT and YYEEEE. The CDR3 is 15 amino acids. V lost 6 bases and J lost 2; bases outside the gene matches: 11. The CDR3 DNA reads TGTGCCAGCAACCACCGTCGGGACTACGCCTACGAGCAGTACTTC. This codes for CASNHRRDYAYEQYF.

The chain has TRBV12-3 or TRBV12-4 and TRBJ2-6; TRBD1 aligns across 8 bases. The CDR3 loop spans 16 amino acids. The V and J ends lost 7 bases and 3 bases, in that order; junction bases with no gene match: 8. Here the CDR3 DNA reads TGTGCCAGCACCTCGCAGGGGGCCGGTGGGGCCAACGTCCTGACTTTC. Its protein product is CASTSQGAGGANVLTF.

The chain joins TRBV29-1 to TRBJ2-2; 8 bases fit TRBD1. CDR1 and CDR2 (germline): SQVTM, ANQGSEA. This CDR3 comprises 14 residues. Losses at the gene ends were 5 bases for V and 4 bases for J; bases not matched to a gene: 6. The CDR3 protein is CSVSGGSSTGELFF. In DNA, the CDR3 is TGCAGCGTTTCAGGGGGCAGCAGCACCGGGGAGCTGTTTTTT.

This clonotype was seen a handful of times. V gene TRBV12-3 or TRBV12-4 combines with J gene TRBJ1-6; no firm D call. This CDR3 has 13 residues. Trimming shortened V by 3 bases and J by 9 bases, and 9 bases separated the two germline ends. CDR3 residues: CASSFGVRSPLHF. The DNA for the CDR3 is TGTGCCAGCAGTTTCGGGGTTCGTTCACCCCTCCACTTT.

This rearrangement joins TRBV6-1 to TRBJ1-5; 7 bases are shared with TRBD1. Germline CDR1 MNHNS, CDR2 SASEGT. V trimming: 7 bases; J trimming: 4 bases; junction bases outside the gene matches: 7. The CDR3 has 14 residues. This chain's CDR3 is CASTGTDYNQPQHF. CDR3 in DNA: TGTGCCAGCACAGGGACAGACTATAATCAGCCCCAGCATTTT.

CDR3 bases: TGTGCCAGCAGCCCGGGACTAGCGGGGGGGGTTTACAATGAGCAGTTCTTC. Translating gives CASSPGLAGGVYNEQFF. This chain uses TRBV7-8 with TRBJ2-1; 16 positions match TRBD2. The CDR3 runs 17 residues. The germline V gene encodes CDR1 SGHVS and CDR2 FQNEAQ. V shed 5 bases, J shed 4 bases, and the junction held 5 bases outside the gene matches.

Here the CDR3 reads CSARGGTGLSNQPQHF. CDR3 nucleotide sequence: TGCAGTGCTAGAGGAGGGACAGGCCTTAGCAATCAGCCCCAGCATTTT. The chain carries TRBV20-1 and TRBJ1-5; TRBD1 aligns across 8 bases. Germline V gene lookup returns CDR1 DFQATT and CDR2 SNEGSKA (reference sequence). V lost 1 base, J lost 0 bases, and 5 bases stayed unmatched. The CDR3 totals 16 residues.

The chain employs TRBV27 and TRBJ2-1; 14 bases align to TRBD2. With 6 bases clipped from V and 4 bases from J, the junction kept 2 bases outside the gene matches. Germline V CDR1 and CDR2: MNHEY, SMNVEV (reference sequence). The CDR3 has 15 amino acids. The CDR3 here is CASRTSGGVYNEQFF. Here the CDR3 DNA reads TGTGCCAGCAGGACTAGCGGGGGGGTATACAATGAGCAGTTCTTC.

This clonotype showed up just a few times. This chain connects TRBV6-5 to TRBJ2-7; D unclear. This CDR3 has 13 residues. Germline CDR1 is MNHEY and CDR2 is SVGAGI. With 0 bases removed from V and 2 bases from J, the gap between germline ends came to 5 bases. CDR3 in amino acids: CASSYSGTYEQYF. CDR3 sequence (DNA): TGTGCCAGCAGTTACTCGGGGACCTACGAGCAGTACTTC.

The rearrangement links TRBV5-6 to TRBJ2-3; TRBD2 matches 12 bases. Germline V gene sequence: CDR1 SGHDT, CDR2 YYEEEE. This CDR3 spans 17 amino acids. V dropped 0 bases and J dropped 2; count of bases not matched to a gene: 4. The CDR3 coding sequence is TGTGCCAGCAGCTTGGGACTAGCGGGGGACTACACAGATACGCAGTATTTT. Its translation is CASSLGLAGDYTDTQYF.

The rearrangement joins TRBV4-1 to TRBJ1-1, with TRBD1 as a possible D gene (6 bases). The CDR3 is made up of 14 amino acids. Germline CDR1 and CDR2: MGHRA and YSYEKL. Trimming left V 4 bases short and J 11 bases short, with 20 bases between. Written as DNA, the CDR3 is TGCGCCAGCAGCCCGCCGGGACACCTAAAGTCGGCTTTCTTT. Protein sequence: CASSPPGHLKSAFF.

This clonotype was seen more than once but under ten times. The chain combines TRBV4-3 with TRBJ2-3, with a weak D call TRBD2 (6 bases). Trimming took 2 bases from V and 0 from J, leaving 15 bases between them. The CDR3 consists of 17 residues. CDR1 and CDR2 from the germline V gene are LGHNA and YSLEER. The CDR3, as DNA: TGCGCCAGCAGCCAAAGGTGGGCGGGAACTAGCACAGATACGCAGTATTTT. Translated, it gives CASSQRWAGTSTDTQYF.

This chain joins TRBV27 and TRBJ1-2; perhaps TRBD1 as D (5 bases). CDR1 is MNHEY and CDR2 is SMNVEV in the germline V gene (reference sequence). Trimming shortened V by 2 bases and J by 4 bases, and 11 bases separated the two germline ends. There are 14 residues in the CDR3. The CDR3 loop is CASSLVGVGYGYTF. Here the CDR3 DNA reads TGTGCCAGCAGTTTAGTAGGGGTTGGCTATGGCTACACCTTC.

The chain is built from TRBV6-5 and TRBJ2-3; unclear D gene. Germline-derived CDR1 and CDR2 are MNHEY and SVGAGI. V gave up 2 bases and J gave up 5 bases, with 14 bases separating them. This CDR3 is 15 amino acids long. The CDR3 reads CASSYEGLRLDTQYF. CDR3 coding DNA: TGTGCCAGCAGTTACGAAGGGTTGCGGTTAGATACGCAGTATTTT.

CDR3 sequence reads: CASSHEGHEQFF. The CDR3 DNA follows: TGTGCCAGCAGCCATGAGGGCCATGAGCAGTTCTTC. The gene calls are TRBV5-6 and TRBJ2-1, with D possibly TRBD2 on 5 matching bases. Trimming removed 4 bases at V and 8 bases at J, with 10 bases between. CDR3 length: 12 residues. CDR1 and CDR2 from the germline V gene are SGHDT and YYEEEE.

This clonotype was picked up one time. The chain is built from TRBV28 and TRBJ2-7; a weak D match, TRBD1 (5 bases). V lost 3 bases and J lost 1, with 16 bases in between. This CDR3 is built from 16 residues. The V gene's germline CDR1 is MDHEN and CDR2 SYDVKM. Here the CDR3 reads CASSFPGDSLSYEQYF. The CDR3 DNA reads TGTGCCAGCAGTTTCCCCGGTGACAGCCTATCCTACGAGCAGTACTTC. Supplemented by reference TRBV28 and TRBJ2-7, the full variable domain reads DVKVTQSSRYLVKRTGEKVFLECVQDMDHENMFWYRQDPGLGLRLIYFSYDVKMKEKGDIPEGYSVSREKKERFSLILESASTNQTSMYLCASSFPGDSLSYEQYFGPGTRLTVT.

The chain couples TRBV11-1 to TRBJ2-7, with TRBD1 matching 7 bases. The V gene's germline CDR1 is SGHAT and CDR2 FQDESV (reference sequence). J lost 3 bases, V lost 5 bases, and 10 bases had no gene match. The CDR3 runs 15 residues. The CDR3 nucleotides read TGTGCCAGCAGCGGATCCGGGACAGCAATCTACGAGCAGTACTTC. Translating it yields CASSGSGTAIYEQYF.

The J gene is TRBJ1-1, the V gene TRBV5-1; D is unclear. V dropped 2 bases and J dropped 2 bases, with 10 bases sitting between them. Per germline, CDR1 SGHRS and CDR2 YFSETQ. The CDR3 contains 14 residues. CDR3 DNA: TGCGCCAGCAGCTTATATGCCAGCAACACTGAAGCTTTCTTT. Translated, it gives CASSLYASNTEAFF.

The V call is TRBV28, the J call TRBJ1-1; D may be TRBD1 (6 bases). This CDR3 comprises 14 residues. V lost 6 bases, J lost 7 bases, and 18 bases lay in between. From germline, CDR1 is MDHEN and CDR2 SYDVKM. The CDR3 sequence: CASSPWEGENEAFF. Written as DNA, the CDR3 is TGTGCCAGCAGCCCATGGGAGGGGGAAAATGAAGCTTTCTTT.